The rows below give T cell receptor beta chains drawn from one sample of a study of T cells after yellow fever vaccination. TCRdb re-derived calls from the 5' RACE reads in MiXCR, one entry per CDR3 protein. The sample has 100,000 to 150,000 distinct CDR3 sequences, 8% to 10% seen once. The sample here was CD8+ T cells sorted from PBMCs, taken on the day of the yellow fever booster vaccination. These receptor sequences come from a man aged 18 to 35 who received the YFV17D yellow fever vaccine. CDR3s include the opening cysteine and the closing phenylalanine or tryptophan. D genes are given only for firm matches. Expanded clones are given a class, and other clones once, few, many or no size at all.

d_gene,v_gene,len,j_gene,abundance,CDR3aa,CDR3nt
TRBD1,TRBV12-3/TRBV12-4,15,TRBJ2-7,few,CASSPGTGTYHEQYF,TGTGCCAGCAGTCCCGGGACAGGGACTTACCACGAGCAGTACTTC
TRBD2,TRBV7-2,16,TRBJ2-1,few,CASSGTSGTPYNEQFF,TGTGCCAGCAGCGGGACTAGCGGGACCCCCTACAATGAGCAGTTCTTC
TRBD2,TRBV11-2,14,TRBJ2-7,.,CASSLLAGIYEQYF,TGTGCCAGCAGCTTACTAGCGGGGATCTACGAGCAGTACTTC
.,TRBV12-3/TRBV12-4,13,TRBJ2-3,few,CASSLGEVGTQYF,TGTGCCAGCAGTTTGGGGGAAGTCGGTACGCAGTATTTT
.,TRBV7-3,16,TRBJ1-1,few,CASSPFPTVPNTEAFF,TGTGCCAGCAGCCCCTTTCCCACGGTCCCCAACACTGAAGCTTTCTTT
TRBD1,TRBV5-4,14,TRBJ1-2,few,CASSLENRGGGYTF,TGTGCCAGCAGCTTGGAGAACAGGGGTGGTGGCTACACCTTC
TRBD2,TRBV6-5,14,TRBJ2-1,few,CASSRSGGANEQFF,TGTGCCAGCAGCCGTAGCGGGGGGGCAAATGAGCAGTTCTTC
.,TRBV4-1,16,TRBJ2-6,few,CASSQDGGTGANVLTF,TGCGCCAGCAGCCAAGATGGGGGAACTGGGGCCAACGTCCTGACTTTC
.,TRBV7-6,18,TRBJ1-3,.,CASSLTVAGLRHGNTIYF,TGTGCCAGCAGCTTAACCGTGGCAGGGCTTCGGCATGGAAACACCATATATTTT
.,TRBV5-6,14,TRBJ2-3,few,CASSGGASTDTQYF,TGTGCCAGCAGCGGGGGGGCAAGCACAGATACGCAGTATTTT
TRBD1,TRBV4-1,15,TRBJ2-7,few,CASSQAHRGPYEQYF,TGCGCCAGCAGCCAAGCCCACAGGGGACCCTACGAGCAGTACTTC
.,TRBV11-2,18,TRBJ1-1,few,CASSLLSLMWQSGTEAFF,TGTGCCAGCAGCTTATTATCATTAATGTGGCAGTCGGGGACTGAAGCTTTCTTT
TRBD2,TRBV4-1,16,TRBJ2-7,few,CASSPPIGGGSYEQYF,TGCGCCAGCAGCCCCCCCATCGGCGGGGGCTCCTACGAGCAGTACTTC
TRBD2,TRBV7-9,15,TRBJ2-1,.,CASSLVQRGDNEQFF,TGTGCCAGCAGCTTAGTCCAGCGGGGGGACAATGAGCAGTTCTTC
TRBD1,TRBV6-2/TRBV6-3,13,TRBJ1-2,.,CASTNRGIQHYTF,TGTGCCAGCACCAACAGGGGGATACAACACTACACCTTC
.,TRBV29-1,14,TRBJ2-1,.,CSVEDPGGHYEQFF,TGCAGCGTTGAAGATCCTGGGGGCCACTATGAGCAGTTCTTC
.,TRBV4-1,13,TRBJ2-5,many,CASSQDMRETQYF,TGCGCCAGCAGCCAAGATATGAGGGAGACCCAGTACTTC
.,TRBV4-1,15,TRBJ1-5,many,CASSDRQVSNQPQHF,TGCGCCAGCAGCGATAGACAGGTTAGCAATCAGCCCCAGCATTTT
TRBD1,TRBV20-1,14,TRBJ2-5,.,CSARSRGQLQTQYF,TGCAGTGCTAGAAGTAGGGGGCAGCTCCAGACCCAGTACTTC
.,TRBV5-4,14,TRBJ2-3,many,CASSPRGEIGTQYF,TGTGCCAGCAGCCCGAGGGGGGAGATAGGCACGCAGTATTTT
TRBD2,TRBV7-2,15,TRBJ2-5,.,CASTPRSGGWETQYF,TGTGCCAGCACCCCCCGGTCGGGGGGTTGGGAGACCCAGTACTTC
.,TRBV2,15,TRBJ2-1,few,CASSEALRGGGEQFF,TGTGCCAGCAGTGAAGCGCTTAGGGGGGGTGGCGAGCAGTTCTTC
.,TRBV18,17,TRBJ1-1,.,CASSPPPGEFKNTEAFF,TGTGCCAGCTCACCGCCCCCGGGGGAGTTCAAGAACACTGAAGCTTTCTTT
.,TRBV4-3,15,TRBJ2-1,many,CASSQDRGRYNEQFF,TGCGCCAGCAGCCAAGATCGCGGCCGTTACAATGAGCAGTTCTTC
TRBD1,TRBV5-8,14,TRBJ1-1,many,CASSSGGGDTEAFF,TGTGCCAGCAGCTCAGGGGGTGGGGACACTGAAGCTTTCTTT
TRBD1,TRBV4-1,15,TRBJ2-7,few,CASSEGQGSSYEQYF,TGCGCCAGCAGCGAAGGACAGGGAAGCTCCTACGAGCAGTACTTC
.,TRBV29-1,13,TRBJ2-3,many,CSVASRVRDTQYF,TGCAGCGTCGCTAGCCGTGTTCGAGATACGCAGTATTTT
TRBD2,TRBV29-1,17,TRBJ2-1,.,CSTDGLAGPYSYNEQFF,TGCAGCACTGATGGACTAGCGGGTCCTTACTCCTACAATGAGCAGTTCTTC
.,TRBV5-1,13,TRBJ1-3,.,CASRQPDGNTIYF,TGCGCCAGTCGTCAACCGGATGGAAACACCATATATTTT
.,TRBV12-3/TRBV12-4,11,TRBJ1-3,few,CASLVGNTIYF,TGTGCCAGCTTAGTTGGAAACACCATATATTTT
.,TRBV12-3/TRBV12-4,14,TRBJ2-7,.,CASSLSDRTYEQYF,TGTGCCAGCAGTTTAAGTGACAGAACATACGAGCAGTACTTC
TRBD1,TRBV7-9,15,TRBJ2-1,.,CASSLEQGARNEQFF,TGTGCCAGCAGCTTAGAACAGGGGGCGCGCAATGAGCAGTTCTTC
.,TRBV29-1,12,TRBJ1-2,few,CSVAGTRDGYTF,TGCAGCGTTGCGGGTACTCGGGATGGCTACACCTTC
.,TRBV6-2/TRBV6-3,13,TRBJ1-5,.,CASSPRDGQPQHF,TGTGCCAGCAGCCCCCGGGACGGGCAGCCCCAGCATTTT
.,TRBV6-4,14,TRBJ2-1,many,CASSETVDYNEQFF,TGTGCCAGCAGTGAAACAGTAGATTACAATGAGCAGTTCTTC
.,TRBV15,15,TRBJ2-2,many,CATSRERVHTGELFF,TGTGCCACCAGCAGAGAGAGGGTGCACACCGGGGAGCTGTTTTTT
.,TRBV13,13,TRBJ1-1,many,CASSPAPWTEAFF,TGTGCCAGCAGCCCAGCCCCATGGACTGAAGCTTTCTTT
.,TRBV20-1,16,TRBJ1-4,.,CSAPPPPEGVLEKLFF,TGCAGTGCTCCCCCGCCACCCGAGGGCGTACTCGAAAAACTGTTTTTT
.,TRBV28,17,TRBJ2-2,few,CASSLEGGGPAPGELFF,TGTGCCAGCAGTTTAGAGGGCGGGGGCCCAGCCCCCGGGGAGCTGTTTTTT
TRBD2,TRBV11-2,16,TRBJ2-2,few,CASSLGASGDSGELFF,TGTGCCAGCAGCTTAGGGGCTAGCGGGGATTCCGGGGAGCTGTTTTTT
.,TRBV29-1,13,TRBJ2-2,many,CSVEYQNTGELFF,TGCAGCGTTGAATACCAGAACACCGGGGAGCTGTTTTTT
TRBD2,TRBV5-1,18,TRBJ2-1,few,CASSSGTSGGLRYNEQFF,TGCGCCAGCAGCTCGGGGACTAGCGGGGGGTTGAGGTACAATGAGCAGTTCTTC
.,TRBV7-6,13,TRBJ1-1,.,CASSVDGNTEAFF,TGTGCCAGCAGCGTCGACGGGAACACTGAAGCTTTCTTT
TRBD2,TRBV7-2,19,TRBJ2-1,.,CASSLPTSGGAGWYNEQFF,TGTGCCAGCAGCCTTCCGACTAGCGGGGGGGCCGGGTGGTACAATGAGCAGTTCTTC
.,TRBV7-8,17,TRBJ1-2,.,CASSLSPRGEPFYGYTF,TGTGCCAGCAGCTTAAGTCCTAGGGGAGAACCCTTCTATGGCTACACCTTC
.,TRBV7-6,16,TRBJ1-2,.,CASSLGWGIGGYGYTF,TGTGCCAGCAGCTTAGGGTGGGGGATTGGGGGCTATGGCTACACCTTC
.,TRBV9,13,TRBJ2-2,.,CASSSGWTRELFF,TGTGCCAGTTCCTCAGGGTGGACCAGGGAGCTGTTTTTT
.,TRBV6-5,15,TRBJ1-1,.,CASSRWRERDTEAFF,TGTGCCAGCAGTCGCTGGCGGGAGAGAGACACTGAAGCTTTCTTT
.,TRBV10-1,15,TRBJ2-7,many,CASSEGRQGSYEQYF,TGCGCCAGCAGTGAAGGAAGGCAGGGGTCCTACGAGCAGTACTTC
.,TRBV6-2/TRBV6-3,13,TRBJ2-3,.,CASSYYFTDTQYF,TGTGCCAGCAGTTACTATTTCACAGATACGCAGTATTTT
TRBD1,TRBV4-1,16,TRBJ2-7,.,CASSHSPRTGSNEQYF,TGCGCCAGCAGCCATTCCCCGAGGACAGGGAGCAACGAGCAGTACTTC
TRBD2,TRBV14,15,TRBJ2-1,.,CASSQGSGGLNEQFF,TGTGCCAGCAGCCAAGGTAGCGGGGGCTTGAATGAGCAGTTCTTC
TRBD2,TRBV18,16,TRBJ2-7,.,CASSPTTSANSYEQYF,TGTGCCAGCTCACCAACGACTAGCGCAAACTCCTACGAGCAGTACTTC